This T cell receptor beta chain was captured by sequencing in a study of human T cells and chemical hapten exposure. TCRdb ran MiXCR on the RACE reads and lists one entry per CDR3 protein. The sample lists about 82,000 distinct CDR3 sequences; roughly a tenth were seen once. Time point of the sample: patch test 3, about 24 weeks after DPC sensitization. The treatment is: therapeutic diphenylcyclopropenone sensitization with weekly scalp DPC. Ten or more counts support this clonotype. The length of the CDR3 is 12 residues. The germline V gene has CDR1 SEHNR and CDR2 FQNEAQ (reference sequence). V trimming: 8 bases; J trimming: 7 bases; junction bases outside the gene matches: 4.

The chain recombines TRBV7-9 with TRBJ1-4; 7 positions agree with TRBD1. This material consisted of whole blood, taken in connection with sensitization to the hapten diphenylcyclopropenone (DPC). This clonotype originated in a woman between 50 and 59 years old with alopecia areata. Some clones in this sample may be carry-over from other donors' samples. CDR3 in amino acids: CASGQGGEKLFF. The CDR3 DNA reads TGTGCCAGCGGGCAGGGGGGTGAAAAACTGTTTTTT.